The clone carrying this T cell receptor (beta chain) was counted between two and nine times. J was trimmed by 3 bases and V by 4 bases; bases with no gene match: 10. Germline V gene lookup returns CDR1 SGHRS and CDR2 YFSETQ. CDR3 length equals 17 residues. The data were obtained in a study of blood T cells in healthy people across ages. Primers used in a second PCR of roughly 7 to 12 cycles were a sample-barcoded 5' primer and a J-beta primer mix. Sequencing of every sample gave 2.5 million or more CDR3-containing paired-end reads. TCRdb called the 5' RACE reads again in MiXCR, with one record for every CDR3 protein. The repertoire holds around 800,000 distinct CDR3 sequences, with 50% to 65% as singletons.

Sequenced: blood. The chain couples TRBV5-1 to TRBJ2-7; TRBD2 matches 13 bases. The receptor was isolated from a man older than 75 in good health. The chain's CDR3 is CASSPTFGLAGDYEQYF. DNA of the CDR3: TGCGCCAGCAGCCCTACCTTTGGACTAGCGGGAGACTACGAGCAGTACTTC.